The 30 T cell receptor beta chains below were found in one sample sequenced in a study of spatial heterogeneity in lung cancer. The time point here: sample taken at primary tumor resection. No cells were sorted before sequencing. The whole RNA sequenced was extracted from tumor, nontumor lung or frozen PBMC. TCRdb passed the 5' RACE reads through MiXCR, listing each CDR3 protein once. The profile shows about 5,000 distinct CDR3 sequences, approximately 16% of them singletons. The source was normal lung tissue next to the tumor, collected at surgery. The origin of the receptors is a male donor with early-stage non-small cell lung cancer.

The sample holds many counts of this clonotype. The chain uses TRBV19 and TRBJ2-6; D is ambiguous. CDR1 is LNHDA and CDR2 is SQIVND in the germline V gene (reference sequence). Trimming cost V 1 base and J 3 bases, with 7 bases left between them. CDR3 size: 15 residues. CDR3 nucleotide sequence: TGTGCCAGTAGTATAGCGACTGATGGGGCCAACGTCCTGACTTTC. Protein sequence: CASSIATDGANVLTF.

This clonotype was found many times. This sequence joins TRBV7-9 and TRBJ2-2; TRBD1 agrees at 10 bases. The CDR3 is 16 residues long. Germline CDR1 and CDR2: SEHNR and FQNEAQ (reference sequence). Trimming at V came to 4 bases and at J to 4 bases, leaving 6 bases not matched to a gene. CDR3 sequence: CASSSSGTGVTGELFF. CDR3 DNA: TGTGCCAGCAGCTCCTCCGGGACAGGGGTCACCGGGGAGCTGTTTTTT.

By frequency in the sample, this clonotype is medium-sized. This chain connects TRBV20-1 to TRBJ1-1; no clear D. The V and J ends lost 5 bases and 1 base respectively, with 11 bases between them. The CDR3 is 13 amino acids. Per the germline V gene, CDR1 is DFQATT and CDR2 is SNEGSKA (reference sequence). CDR3 sequence reads: CSALQDTNTEAFF. In nucleotides, the CDR3 is TGCAGTGCTCTCCAGGATACGAACACTGAAGCTTTCTTT.

This clonotype was seen many times. This chain links TRBV18 with TRBJ1-5, with a weak D call TRBD1 (5 bases). The CDR3 is 16 amino acids. CDR1 and CDR2 (germline): KGHSH, LQKENI. The ends were cut back, 1 base at V and 5 bases at J, with 15 bases in the middle. The CDR3 spells CASSPQRQGGDQPQHF. The CDR3 DNA sequence: TGTGCCAGCTCACCACAGAGGCAGGGTGGAGATCAGCCCCAGCATTTT.

This clonotype is categorized as medium-sized. CDR3 amino acids: CASRLGTDPYEQYF. In DNA form, the CDR3 reads TGTGCCAGCAGGCTCGGGACGGACCCCTACGAGCAGTACTTC. The genes are TRBV28 and TRBJ2-7, with D perhaps given as TRBD1 or TRBD2 (5 bases each). The CDR3 spans 14 residues. Per germline, CDR1 MDHEN and CDR2 SYDVKM. Trimming took 6 bases from V and 2 from J, leaving 14 bases between them.

This clonotype was recorded many times. This chain uses TRBV6-6 with TRBJ2-3; D possibly matches TRBD1 or TRBD2 (5 bases each). The CDR3 covers 14 residues. The V gene's germline CDR1 is MNHNY and CDR2 SVGAGI (reference sequence). V shed 3 bases and J shed 4 bases, with 11 bases lying between them. CDR3 residues: CASSYGMGADTQYF. As DNA, the CDR3 is TGTGCCAGCAGTTATGGGATGGGGGCAGATACGCAGTATTTT.

This clonotype turned up a few times. This may be a read error: a much more frequent sequence differs by one nucleotide. The chain has TRBV20-1 and TRBJ2-2, with 10 bases lining up with TRBD2. CDR1 DFQATT and CDR2 SNEGSKA come from the germline V gene (reference sequence). The CDR3 sequence is 17 residues long. The CDR3 protein is CSARPSGLAENIGELFF. The CDR3 DNA is TGCAGTGCTAGGCCTAGCGGACTAGCGGAGAACATCGGGGAGCTGTTTTTT.

The sample holds a few counts of this clonotype. V usage is TRBV9 and J usage is TRBJ2-5; D is ambiguous. Germline CDR1 is SGDLS and CDR2 is YYNGEE. This CDR3 spans 13 amino acids. Trimming removed 3 bases at V and 3 bases at J, with 9 bases between. CDR3 residues: CASSAEAEETQYF. In DNA form, the CDR3 reads TGTGCCAGCAGCGCAGAGGCGGAAGAGACCCAGTACTTC.

The table lists this clonotype with a few counts. The J gene is TRBJ2-3, the V gene TRBV11-2; unclear D gene. Per the germline V gene, CDR1 is SGHAT and CDR2 is FQNNGV. There are 18 residues in the CDR3. Trimming shortened V by 3 bases and J by 1 base, and 20 bases separated the two germline ends. The DNA for the CDR3 is TGTGCCAGCAGCTTCCCAGGTTCCGCCTCGGTTCGCACAGATACGCAGTATTTT. This translates into CASSFPGSASVRTDTQYF.

This clonotype is classed as medium-sized. The J gene is TRBJ2-7, the V gene TRBV6-6; 9 positions agree with TRBD2. The CDR3 spans 13 residues. CDR1 MNHNY and CDR2 SVGAGI come from the germline V gene (reference sequence). V lost 5 bases to trimming and J lost 5 bases; unmatched junction nucleotides: 4. As DNA, the CDR3 is TGTGCCAGCAGTCCGGGACTAGCAAACGAGCAGTACTTC. This translates into CASSPGLANEQYF.

By frequency in the sample, this clonotype is medium-sized. The chain links TRBV4-2 to TRBJ2-2; 11 nucleotides match TRBD1. This CDR3 has 20 residues. The junction had 17 bases not matched to a gene; V was cut back by 0 bases and J by 8 bases. From germline, CDR1 is LGHNA and CDR2 YNFKEQ. This CDR3 reads CASSQDAGSGTGGDGGELFF. The CDR3 DNA is TGTGCCAGCAGCCAAGATGCGGGCTCCGGGACAGGGGGGGATGGAGGGGAGCTGTTTTTT.

The J gene is TRBJ2-1, the V gene TRBV2, with D tentatively TRBD2 (7 bases). Trimming cost V 2 bases and J 9 bases, with 11 bases left between them. CDR1 and CDR2 (germline): SNHLY, FYNNEI. The CDR3 is 13 residues long. In DNA form, the CDR3 reads TGTGCCAGCAGTGAAACGGGGGGCGGTGAGCAGTTCTTC. It is translated as CASSETGGGEQFF.

This clonotype occurred many times. CDR3 loop: CASSWDRGVENEQFF. DNA of the CDR3: TGTGCCAGCAGCTGGGACAGGGGGGTTGAGAATGAGCAGTTCTTC. This chain links TRBV5-6 with TRBJ2-1, with 11 nucleotides matching TRBD1. Germline lookup yields CDR1 SGHDT and CDR2 YYEEEE. Trimming took 3 bases from V and 7 from J; bases not matched to a gene: 6. CDR3 length: 15 amino acids.

This clonotype was seen a few times. The chain has TRBV11-2 and TRBJ2-2; D unclear. The V gene's germline CDR1 is SGHAT and CDR2 FQNNGV. The CDR3 has 14 amino acids. Trimming shortened V by 2 bases and J by 3 bases, and 7 bases separated the two germline ends. This CDR3 is CASSLLTDTGELFF. The CDR3 coding sequence is TGTGCCAGCAGCTTACTAACGGACACCGGGGAGCTGTTTTTT.

This clonotype is termed medium-sized. The rearrangement links TRBV7-2 to TRBJ2-3; maybe TRBD2 (5 bases). CDR3 size: 14 residues. Deletions cut 5 bases from V and 4 bases from J, with 13 bases between. Germline values: CDR1 SGHTA, CDR2 FQGNSA. CDR3 coding DNA: TGTGCCAGCAGCCGAACGGGGTGGGCAGATACGCAGTATTTT. It codes for CASSRTGWADTQYF.

This clonotype is categorized as medium-sized (0.01 to 0.1%). The V and J genes are TRBV23-1 and TRBJ2-2, with 8 bases that match TRBD1. TRBV23-1 is flagged as an ORF with uncertain function. The CDR3 sequence is 18 residues long. The trim removed 1 base at V and 3 bases at J, leaving 10 bases unmatched. CDR3 in amino acids: CASSQWALAGGDTGELFF. CDR3 coding DNA: TGCGCCAGCAGTCAATGGGCCCTGGCAGGGGGCGACACCGGGGAGCTGTTTTTT.

This sequence joins TRBV6-5 and TRBJ1-6, with D tentatively TRBD1 (5 bases). There are 17 residues in the CDR3. Per the germline V gene, CDR1 is MNHEY and CDR2 is SVGAGI. The V and J ends lost 2 bases and 9 bases respectively, with 20 bases between them. CDR3 region: CASSYVFGTRSGSPLHF. The CDR3 DNA is TGTGCCAGCAGTTACGTCTTCGGGACGAGGAGTGGTTCACCCCTCCACTTT.

In its sample, this clonotype is medium-sized (0.01 to 0.1%). This rearrangement joins TRBV7-9 to TRBJ2-7; D gene unclear. V lost 5 bases, J lost 6 bases, and 11 bases lay in between. Looked up from germline, CDR1 is SEHNR and CDR2 is FQNEAQ (reference sequence). The CDR3 loop spans 12 amino acids. The CDR3 region is CASSALSTEQYF. The CDR3, as DNA: TGTGCCAGCAGCGCCCTGAGTACCGAGCAGTACTTC.

By sample fraction, this clonotype is medium-sized. The chain employs TRBV20-1 and TRBJ2-1; TRBD2 matches 8 bases. The V gene end was trimmed by 5 bases and the J gene end by 3 bases; junction bases not matched to a gene: 6. The CDR3 is made up of 14 amino acids. The germline V gene has CDR1 DFQATT and CDR2 SNEGSKA (reference sequence). Here the CDR3 DNA reads TGCAGTGCTTCCAGCGGGAGCGACTACAATGAGCAGTTCTTC. This translates into CSASSGSDYNEQFF.

This chain links TRBV6-2 or TRBV6-3 with TRBJ2-1, with D tentatively TRBD2 (6 bases). The V gene lost 2 bases and the J gene lost 6 bases, with 11 bases spanning the gap. The CDR3 spans 14 residues. The germline CDR1 and CDR2 sequences are MNHEY and SVGEGT. The CDR3 spells CASSYRQGGNEQFF. For the CDR3, the DNA is TGTGCCAGCAGTTACAGGCAGGGAGGCAATGAGCAGTTCTTC.

V usage is TRBV5-1 and J usage is TRBJ2-7; weak D call: TRBD1 (6 bases). The CDR3 length is 15 residues. Germline loops: CDR1 SGHRS, CDR2 YFSETQ. The ends were cut back, 0 bases at V and 1 base at J, with 11 bases in the middle. The DNA for the CDR3 is TGCGCCAGCAGCTTGGCTACAGGGAAGTCCTACGAGCAGTACTTC. Translating it yields CASSLATGKSYEQYF.

In its sample, this clonotype is medium-sized. V gene TRBV6-2 or TRBV6-3 combines with J gene TRBJ2-3; 13 bases map to TRBD2. Germline-derived CDR1 and CDR2 are MNHEY and SVGEGT. Losses at the gene ends were 7 bases for V and 2 bases for J; bases not matched to a gene: 9. CDR3 length: 17 amino acids. CDR3 DNA sequence: TGTGCCAGCAACGGACTAGCGGGGGCACGAAACACAGATACGCAGTATTTT. It yields the protein CASNGLAGARNTDTQYF.

This clonotype is medium-sized within its sample. The rearrangement uses TRBV29-1 and TRBJ1-1; D not certain. Germline lookup yields CDR1 SQVTM and CDR2 ANQGSEA. V lost 4 bases and J 7 bases, leaving 10 bases between the germline ends. The CDR3 is 11 amino acids. Here the CDR3 DNA reads TGCAGCGTTGCGTTCAACCTTGAAGCTTTCTTT. Translation gives CSVAFNLEAFF.

This clonotype was counted a few times. The chain couples TRBV3-1 to TRBJ2-7; tentative D call: TRBD1 (7 bases). The V and J ends lost 5 bases and 6 bases respectively, with 14 bases between them. Germline V CDR1 and CDR2: LGHDT, YNNKEL (reference sequence). CDR3 length equals 13 residues. CDR3 nucleotides: TGTGCCAGCAGCACATCGGAGGGGGCCGAGCAGTACTTC. It encodes CASSTSEGAEQYF.

This clonotype is categorized as medium-sized (0.01 to 0.1%). The chain employs TRBV29-1 and TRBJ2-7; 14 bases line up with TRBD2. V lost 3 bases to trimming and J lost 5 bases; unmatched junction nucleotides: 6. The CDR3 runs 15 residues. The germline V gene encodes CDR1 SQVTM and CDR2 ANQGSEA. In DNA, the CDR3 is TGCAGCGTTGATGGGACTAGCGGGAGAAACCACGAGCAGTACTTC. It is translated as CSVDGTSGRNHEQYF.

The chain links TRBV11-2 to TRBJ2-5, with TRBD1 identical over 10 bases. The length of the CDR3 is 17 residues. J gave up 7 bases and V 5 bases, and 16 bases lay outside the gene matches. Germline V gene data show CDR1 as SGHAT and CDR2 as FQNNGV. CDR3 sequence (DNA): TGTGCCAGCAGCCGAGCGCCCGGACAGGGGGTGTTTGGGACCCAGTACTTC. Translated, it gives CASSRAPGQGVFGTQYF. Using reference TRBV11-2 and TRBJ2-5 for the parts outside the CDR3, the full variable domain is EAGVAQSPRYKIIEKRQSVAFWCNPISGHATLYWYQQILGQGPKLLIQFQNNGVVDDSQLPKDRFSAERLKGVDSTLKIQPAKLEDSAVYLCASSRAPGQGVFGTQYFGPGTRLLVL.

By share, this clonotype ranks as medium-sized (0.01 to 0.1%). The chain uses TRBV23-1 and TRBJ2-7, with 9 bases identical to TRBD1. TRBV23-1 is an open reading frame, and its role is uncertain. The V and J ends lost 3 bases and 2 bases, in that order; junction bases with no gene match: 5. The CDR3 has 15 residues. CDR3 sequence: CASSHRGQGTYEQYV. In DNA, the CDR3 is TGCGCCAGCAGTCACCGAGGACAGGGGACCTACGAGCAGTACGTC.

By share of the sample, this clonotype is medium-sized (0.01 to 0.1%). V usage is TRBV7-2 and J usage is TRBJ2-5; no definite D call. V was pared by 2 bases and J by 4 bases, with 8 bases between. CDR1 and CDR2 (germline): SGHTA, FQGNSA. This CDR3 has 13 residues. Here the CDR3 reads CASSLSSIETQYF. The CDR3 region has the DNA TGTGCCAGCAGCTTATCCTCGATAGAGACCCAGTACTTC.

Within the sample, this clonotype is medium-sized. The chain uses TRBV5-1 and TRBJ2-6; unclear D gene. Germline V lookup: CDR1 SGHRS, CDR2 YFSETQ. The CDR3 spans 16 residues. Trimming stripped 0 bases from V and 1 base from J, with 8 bases between. CDR3 residues: CASSLDFGSGANVLTF. The CDR3 nucleotides are TGCGCCAGCAGCTTGGATTTCGGATCTGGGGCCAACGTCCTGACTTTC.

The rearrangement links TRBV9 to TRBJ2-7; no clear D gene. The V gene lost 0 bases and the J gene lost 0 bases, with 7 bases spanning the gap. CDR1 is SGDLS, CDR2 YYNGEE, per germline. This CDR3 is built from 14 residues. CDR3 loop: CASSVEVTSYEQYF. The DNA for the CDR3 is TGTGCCAGCAGCGTAGAGGTTACCTCCTACGAGCAGTACTTC.